This TCR beta chain was found in a study of T cell responses to AZD1222 COVID-19 vaccine. Turning to this clone: As yet, its antigen is unknown.

Assay used: immunoSEQ multiplex PCR; TCRdb lists only in-frame clones, some missing. The data hold some 140,000 clones, with approximately 91% observed a single time. Study findings and constraints: It was only after the peak T cell response that any repertoires were sampled. Targets within unmutated variant regions were reportedly found for nearly half of spike-specific TCRs.

The CDR3 loop spans 15 amino acids. CDR1 SGHVS and CDR2 FQNEAQ come from the germline V gene. The trim removed 4 bases at V and 0 bases at J, leaving 3 bases unmatched. The TCR originated in an adult who received the AZD1222 COVID-19 vaccine. The V gene is TRBV7-8, the J gene TRBJ1-3, with TRBD1 identical over 7 bases. This specimen was peripheral blood, taken 28 days after the second AZD1222 dose. DNA for the CDR3: TGTGCCAGCAGCTCGGACAGGTCCTCTGGAAACACCATATATTTT. Amino acid sequence: CASSSDRSSGNTIYF.